This is a list of T cell receptor beta chains from one sample in a study of cytomegalovirus exposure and HLA in healthy donors. Generated by immunoSEQ multiplex PCR, the TCRdb table keeps only in-frame clones and is missing some. The sample carries over 200,000 clones, about 84% recorded once. Sequencing was carried out using PBMCs. These TCRs come from a human donor in good health. Each CDR3 is given with its conserved first and last residue. A D gene is named only where the DNA matches it firmly. Size is omitted from some rows. Given values are once, few, many or a class for expanded clones.

>NA|NA|TRBJ2-3|TRBV19
CASTSTDTQYF
TGTGCCAGTACCTCCACAGATACGCAGTATTTT
>NA|NA|TRBJ2-7|TRBV13
CASSEGESEQYF
TGTGCCAGCAGCGAGGGGGAATCCGAGCAGTACTTC
>TRBD2|NA|TRBJ2-3|TRBV6-5
CASSYERDTDTQYF
TGTGCCAGCAGTTACGAGCGGGACACAGATACGCAGTATTTT
>NA|NA|TRBJ1-5|TRBV28
CASSLYWRVGGNQPQHF
TGTGCCAGCAGTTTATATTGGCGGGTTGGGGGCAATCAGCCCCAGCATTTT
>TRBD2|NA|TRBJ2-2|TRBV2
CASSGGLAGGTGELFF
TGTGCCAGCAGTGGGGGACTAGCGGGAGGTACCGGGGAGCTGTTTTTT
>NA|NA|TRBJ1-1|TRBV29-1
CSVSGGGRNTEAFF
TGCAGCGTATCTGGCGGGGGGCGGAACACTGAAGCTTTCTTT
>NA|NA|TRBJ1-3|TRBV21-1
CASSKATAGRAGGSGNTIYF
TGTGCCAGCAGCAAAGCCACCGCCGGACGGGCAGGGGGCTCTGGAAACACCATATATTTT
>TRBD2|NA|TRBJ2-3|TRBV4-1
CASSHRMLAGSTDTQYF
TGCGCCAGCAGCCATCGGATGTTAGCGGGATCCACAGATACGCAGTATTTT
>TRBD2|few|TRBJ2-5|TRBV15
CATSRERGGSGRETQYF
TGTGCCACCAGCAGAGAAAGGGGCGGGAGCGGTAGAGAGACCCAGTACTTC
>TRBD2|once|TRBJ2-7|TRBV28
CASIMAGDDYEQYF
TGTGCCAGCATTATGGCGGGAGACGACTACGAGCAGTACTTC
>NA|NA|TRBJ2-5|TRBV5-1
CASRESGPLPGTQYF
TGCGCCAGCAGGGAGAGCGGACCCCTCCCAGGAACCCAGTACTTC
>TRBD1|NA|TRBJ2-3|TRBV27
CASSYNPGQGPDTQYF
TGTGCCAGCAGTTACAACCCGGGACAGGGACCAGATACGCAGTATTTT
>TRBD1|once|TRBJ1-2|TRBV19
CASTLGQGNGYTF
TGTGCCAGTACCCTAGGACAGGGGAATGGCTACACCTTC
>NA|NA|TRBJ2-7|TRBV5-6
CASSLGRHGNEQYF
TGTGCCAGCAGCTTGGGACGACACGGGAACGAGCAGTACTTC
>TRBD2|NA|TRBJ2-1|TRBV6-1
CASSGIAGGNEQFF
TGTGCCAGCAGTGGGATAGCGGGAGGAAATGAGCAGTTCTTC
>TRBD1|NA|TRBJ2-3|TRBV5-1
CASSHDRGVTDTQYF
TGCGCCAGCAGCCATGACAGGGGGGTCACAGATACGCAGTATTTT
>NA|NA|TRBJ2-1|TRBV19
CASSAAGTWNEQFF
TGTGCCAGTAGTGCTGCGGGGACCTGGAATGAGCAGTTCTTC
>TRBD2|NA|TRBJ2-1|TRBV29-1
CSVDSGVSYNEQFF
TGCAGCGTTGATAGCGGGGTCTCCTACAATGAGCAGTTCTTC
>NA|NA|TRBJ2-7|TRBV7-2
CASSLALDTSYEQYF
TGTGCCAGCAGCTTAGCGCTTGACACCTCCTACGAGCAGTACTTC
>NA|once|TRBJ2-5|TRBV4-3
CASSQSHRTGETQYF
TGCGCCAGCAGCCAATCGCACCGGACTGGGGAGACCCAGTACTTC
>TRBD2|NA|TRBJ2-7|TRBV6-6
CASSSDLAGEQYF
TGTGCCAGCAGTTCAGACCTAGCGGGAGAGCAGTACTTC
>NA|NA|TRBJ2-7|TRBV9
CASSVGASDSYEQYF
TGTGCCAGCAGCGTAGGGGCTAGCGACTCCTACGAGCAGTACTTC
>TRBD1|NA|TRBJ2-7|TRBV28
CASRPGDRAYEQYF
TGTGCCAGCAGACCGGGGGACAGGGCCTACGAGCAGTACTTC
>TRBD1|NA|TRBJ1-1|TRBV5-1
CASSLDRNEAFF
TGCGCCAGCAGCCTGGACAGGAATGAAGCTTTCTTT
>TRBD1|NA|TRBJ2-2|TRBV5-1
CASSMGQGSGGELFF
TGCGCCAGCAGCATGGGACAGGGATCTGGCGGGGAGCTGTTTTTT
>TRBD2|NA|TRBJ2-2|TRBV2
CASSLRGLSGGRNTGELFF
TGTGCCAGCAGTCTAAGGGGGTTGAGCGGGGGCCGGAACACCGGGGAGCTGTTTTTT
>NA|NA|TRBJ2-7|TRBV2
CASSEDFLKGYEQYF
TGTGCCAGCAGTGAGGACTTTCTAAAGGGCTACGAGCAGTACTTC
>TRBD2|NA|TRBJ2-7|TRBV29-1
CSVEDGLAGYYEQYF
TGCAGCGTTGAAGATGGACTAGCTGGATACTACGAGCAGTACTTC
>NA|NA|TRBJ2-7|TRBV27
CASSARLVKLHEQYF
TGTGCCAGCAGTGCCAGACTAGTAAAACTCCACGAGCAGTACTTC
>TRBD2|NA|TRBJ2-3|TRBV15
CATGALAGGPDTQYF
TGTGCCACCGGGGCACTAGCGGGAGGGCCAGATACGCAGTATTTT
>NA|NA|TRBJ2-1|TRBV7-9
CASSLRGGEQFF
TGTGCCAGCAGCTTAAGGGGTGGTGAGCAGTTCTTC
>TRBD2|NA|TRBJ2-3|TRBV7-3
CASSSMRISGSKADTQYF
TGTGCCAGCAGCTCGATGCGTATTAGCGGGAGTAAGGCAGATACGCAGTATTTT
>NA|NA|TRBJ2-1|TRBV6-1
CASSPRPSPYNEQFF
TGTGCCAGCAGCCCCAGACCTAGCCCCTACAATGAGCAGTTCTTC
>TRBD2|NA|TRBJ2-7|TRBV7-8
CASSPSGGRLNEQYF
TGTGCCAGCAGCCCTAGCGGCGGGAGGCTGAACGAGCAGTACTTC
>TRBD1|NA|TRBJ2-7|TRBV28
CASSLGQGAHEQYF
TGTGCCAGCAGTTTAGGTCAGGGGGCTCACGAGCAGTACTTC
>TRBD2|NA|TRBJ2-3|TRBV2
CASPPLAGSTFLDTQYF
TGTGCCAGCCCCCCCCTAGCGGGTTCCACTTTCTTAGATACGCAGTATTTT
>TRBD1|NA|TRBJ2-4|TRBV29-1
CSVEDRDRGVGSRNIQYF
TGCAGCGTTGAAGACAGGGACAGGGGGGTCGGAAGTAGAAACATTCAGTACTTC
>NA|NA|TRBJ2-2|TRBV7-2
CASSVGGVGTGELFF
TGTGCCAGCAGCGTAGGGGGGGTTGGCACCGGGGAGCTGTTTTTT
>TRBD1|NA|TRBJ2-3|TRBV7-9
CSSSEGDRGPDTQYF
TGTTCCAGCAGCGAAGGGGACAGGGGCCCAGATACGCAGTATTTT
>TRBD2|NA|TRBJ2-7|TRBV10-3
CAIGTSGSLYEQYF
TGTGCCATCGGGACCAGCGGGAGTCTGTACGAGCAGTACTTC